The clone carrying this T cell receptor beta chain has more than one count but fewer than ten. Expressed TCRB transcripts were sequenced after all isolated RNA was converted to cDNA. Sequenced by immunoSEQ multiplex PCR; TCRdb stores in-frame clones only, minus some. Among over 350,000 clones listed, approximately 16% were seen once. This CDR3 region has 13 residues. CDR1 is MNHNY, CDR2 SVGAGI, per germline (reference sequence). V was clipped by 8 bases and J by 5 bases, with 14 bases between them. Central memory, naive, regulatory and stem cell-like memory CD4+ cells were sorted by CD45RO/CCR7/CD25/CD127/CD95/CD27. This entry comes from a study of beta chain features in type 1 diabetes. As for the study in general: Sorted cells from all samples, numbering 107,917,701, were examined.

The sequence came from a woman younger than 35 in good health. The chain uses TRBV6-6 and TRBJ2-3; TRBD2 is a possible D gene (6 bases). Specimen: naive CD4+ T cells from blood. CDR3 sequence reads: CASSGGGIDTQYF. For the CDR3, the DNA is TGTGCCAGCTCCGGGGGAGGCATAGATACGCAGTATTTT.